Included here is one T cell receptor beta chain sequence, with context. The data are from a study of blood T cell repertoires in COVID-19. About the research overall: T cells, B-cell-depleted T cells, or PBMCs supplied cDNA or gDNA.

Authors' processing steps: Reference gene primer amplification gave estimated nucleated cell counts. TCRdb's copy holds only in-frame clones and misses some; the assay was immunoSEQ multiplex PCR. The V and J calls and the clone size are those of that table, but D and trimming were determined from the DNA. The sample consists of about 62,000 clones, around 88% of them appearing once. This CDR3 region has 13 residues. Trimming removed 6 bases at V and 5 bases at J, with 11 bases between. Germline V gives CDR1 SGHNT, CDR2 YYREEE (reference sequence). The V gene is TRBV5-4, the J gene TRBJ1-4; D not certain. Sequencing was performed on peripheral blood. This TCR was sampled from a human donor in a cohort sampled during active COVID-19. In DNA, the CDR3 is TGTGCCAGCACCGTGAGAGGGAATGAAAAACTGTTTTTT. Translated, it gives CASTVRGNEKLFF. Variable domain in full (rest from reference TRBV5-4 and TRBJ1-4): ETGVTQSPTHLIKTRGQQVTLRCSSQSGHNTVSWYQQALGQGPQFIFQYYREEENGRGNFPPRFSGLQFPNYSSELNVNALELDDSALYLCASTVRGNEKLFFGSGTQLSVL.